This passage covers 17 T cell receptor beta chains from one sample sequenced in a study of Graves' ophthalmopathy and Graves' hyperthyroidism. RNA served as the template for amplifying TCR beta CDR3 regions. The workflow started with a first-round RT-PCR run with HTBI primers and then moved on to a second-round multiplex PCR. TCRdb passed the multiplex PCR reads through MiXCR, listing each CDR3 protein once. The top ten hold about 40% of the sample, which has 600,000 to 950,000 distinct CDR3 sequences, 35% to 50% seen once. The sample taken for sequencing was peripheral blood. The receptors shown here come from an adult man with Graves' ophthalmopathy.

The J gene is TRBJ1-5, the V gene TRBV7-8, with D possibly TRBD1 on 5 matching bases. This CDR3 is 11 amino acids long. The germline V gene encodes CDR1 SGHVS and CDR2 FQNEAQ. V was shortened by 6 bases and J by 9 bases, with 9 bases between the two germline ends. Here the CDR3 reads CASSDQGPQHF. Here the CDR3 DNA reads TGTGCCAGCAGTGATCAGGGGCCCCAGCATTTT.

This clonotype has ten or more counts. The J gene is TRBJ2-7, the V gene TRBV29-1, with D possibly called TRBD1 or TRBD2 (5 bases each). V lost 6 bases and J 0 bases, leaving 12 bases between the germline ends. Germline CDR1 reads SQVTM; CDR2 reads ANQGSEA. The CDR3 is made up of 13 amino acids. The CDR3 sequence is CSVSGRSSYEQYF. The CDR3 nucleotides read TGCAGCGTCTCGGGACGAAGCTCCTACGAGCAGTACTTC.

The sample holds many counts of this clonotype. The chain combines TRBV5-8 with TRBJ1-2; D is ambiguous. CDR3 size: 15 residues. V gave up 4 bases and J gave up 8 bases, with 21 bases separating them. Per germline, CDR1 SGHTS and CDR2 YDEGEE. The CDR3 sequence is CASSPSPREVVGYTF. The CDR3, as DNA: TGTGCCAGCAGCCCTTCCCCTCGGGAGGTGGTCGGCTACACCTTC.

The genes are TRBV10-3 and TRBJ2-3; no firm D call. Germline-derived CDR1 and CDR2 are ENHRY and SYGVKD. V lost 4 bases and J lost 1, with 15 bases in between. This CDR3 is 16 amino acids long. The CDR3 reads CAISGAQTNRTDTQYF. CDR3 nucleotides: TGTGCCATCAGTGGGGCCCAGACCAACCGCACAGATACGCAGTATTTT.

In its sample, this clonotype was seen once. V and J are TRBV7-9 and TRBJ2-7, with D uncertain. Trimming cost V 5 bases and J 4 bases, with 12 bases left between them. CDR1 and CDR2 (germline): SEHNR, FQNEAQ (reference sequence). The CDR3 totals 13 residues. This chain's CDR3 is CASSQGTVYEQYF. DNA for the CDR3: TGTGCCAGCAGCCAAGGAACGGTTTACGAGCAGTACTTC.

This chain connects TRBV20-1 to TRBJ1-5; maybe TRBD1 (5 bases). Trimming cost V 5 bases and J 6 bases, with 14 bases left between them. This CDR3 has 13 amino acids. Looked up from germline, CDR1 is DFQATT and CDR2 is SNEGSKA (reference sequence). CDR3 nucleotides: TGCAGTGCTCGTGGGTCGGGGCGTCAGCCCCAGCATTTT. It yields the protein CSARGSGRQPQHF.

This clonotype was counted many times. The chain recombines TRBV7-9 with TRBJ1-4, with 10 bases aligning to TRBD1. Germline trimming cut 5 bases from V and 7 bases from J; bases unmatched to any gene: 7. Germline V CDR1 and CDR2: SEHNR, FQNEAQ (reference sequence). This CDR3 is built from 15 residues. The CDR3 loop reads CASSLDRGRLEKLFF. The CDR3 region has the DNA TGTGCCAGCAGCCTCGACAGGGGGCGCCTTGAAAAACTGTTTTTT.

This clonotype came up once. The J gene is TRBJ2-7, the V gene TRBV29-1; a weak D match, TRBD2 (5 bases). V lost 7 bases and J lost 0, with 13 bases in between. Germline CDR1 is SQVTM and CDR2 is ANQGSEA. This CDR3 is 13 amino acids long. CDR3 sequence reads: CSATGRGSYEQYF. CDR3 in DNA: TGCAGCGCTACCGGACGGGGCTCCTACGAGCAGTACTTC.

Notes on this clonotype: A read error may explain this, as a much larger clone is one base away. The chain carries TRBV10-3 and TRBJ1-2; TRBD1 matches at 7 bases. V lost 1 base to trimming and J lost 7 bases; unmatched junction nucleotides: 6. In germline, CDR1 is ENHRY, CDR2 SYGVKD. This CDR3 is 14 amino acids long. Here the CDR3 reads CAISELPRGGGYTF. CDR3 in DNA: TGTGCCATCAGTGAGTTACCCAGGGGGGGTGGCTACACCTTC.

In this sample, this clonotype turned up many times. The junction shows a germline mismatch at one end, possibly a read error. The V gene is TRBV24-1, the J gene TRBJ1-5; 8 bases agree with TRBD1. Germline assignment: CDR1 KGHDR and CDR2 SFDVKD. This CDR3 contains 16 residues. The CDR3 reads CASSPRTGNSNQPQHF. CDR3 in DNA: TGTGCCAGCAGTCCCCGGACAGGGAATAGCAATCAGCCCCAGCATTTT.

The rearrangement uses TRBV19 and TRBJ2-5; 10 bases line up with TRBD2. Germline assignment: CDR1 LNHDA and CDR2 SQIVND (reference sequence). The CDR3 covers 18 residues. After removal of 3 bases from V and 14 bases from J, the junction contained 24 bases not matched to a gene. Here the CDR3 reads CASSMAGVVTSGTTAIYF. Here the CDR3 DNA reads TGTGCCAGTAGTATGGCCGGTGTGGTAACTAGCGGGACGACCGCCATATACTTC. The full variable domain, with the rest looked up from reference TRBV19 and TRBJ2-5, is DGGITQSPKYLFRKEGQNVTLSCEQNLNHDAMYWYRQDPGQGLRLIYYSQIVNDFQKGDIAEGYSVSREKKESFPLTVTSAQKNPTAFYLCASSMAGVVTSGTTAIYFGPGTRLLVL.

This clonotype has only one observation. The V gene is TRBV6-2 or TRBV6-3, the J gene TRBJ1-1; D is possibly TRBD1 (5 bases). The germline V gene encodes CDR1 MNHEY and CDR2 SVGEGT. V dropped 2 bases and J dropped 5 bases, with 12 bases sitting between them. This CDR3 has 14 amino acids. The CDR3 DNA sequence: TGTGCCAGCAGTTACAGGGGCGAAGGGACTGAAGCTTTCTTT. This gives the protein CASSYRGEGTEAFF.

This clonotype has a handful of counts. CDR3 sequence reads: CASGEGATGELFF. As DNA, the CDR3 is TGTGCCAGCGGCGAGGGTGCCACCGGGGAGCTGTTTTTT. This chain links TRBV24-1 with TRBJ2-2, with D maybe TRBD2 (5 bases). Germline CDR1 KGHDR, CDR2 SFDVKD. The CDR3 has 13 amino acids. Trimming stripped 11 bases from V and 4 bases from J, with 13 bases between.

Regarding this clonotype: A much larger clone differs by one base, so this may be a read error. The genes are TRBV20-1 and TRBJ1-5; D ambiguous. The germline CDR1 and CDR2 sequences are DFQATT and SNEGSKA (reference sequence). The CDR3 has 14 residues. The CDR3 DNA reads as TGCAATGCTTCCGGACGGATTAGCAATCAGCCCCAGCATTTT. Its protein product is CNASGRISNQPQHF.

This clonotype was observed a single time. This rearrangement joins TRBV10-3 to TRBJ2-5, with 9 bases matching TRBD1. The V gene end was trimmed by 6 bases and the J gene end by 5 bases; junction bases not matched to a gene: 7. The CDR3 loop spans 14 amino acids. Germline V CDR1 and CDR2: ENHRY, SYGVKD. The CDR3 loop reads CAIRTGGRGETQYF. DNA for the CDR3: TGTGCCATCAGGACAGGGGGGCGTGGGGAGACCCAGTACTTC.

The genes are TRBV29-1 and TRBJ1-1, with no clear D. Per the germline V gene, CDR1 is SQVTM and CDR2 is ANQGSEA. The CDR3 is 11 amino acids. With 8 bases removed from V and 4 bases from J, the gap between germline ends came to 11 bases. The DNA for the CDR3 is TGCAGCCCCGCGGCAGTCACTGAAGCTTTCTTT. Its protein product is CSPAAVTEAFF.

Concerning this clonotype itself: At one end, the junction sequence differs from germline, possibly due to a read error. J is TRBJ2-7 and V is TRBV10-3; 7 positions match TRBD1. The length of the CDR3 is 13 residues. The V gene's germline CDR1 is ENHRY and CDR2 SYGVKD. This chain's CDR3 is CASSIQGSYEQYF. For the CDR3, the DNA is TGTGCCAGCAGTATACAGGGGAGCTACGAGCAGTACTTC.